Below, 17 T cell receptor beta chains from the same sample are listed, as sequenced in a study of CD8+ T cells in alopecia areata. Treatment of the sample: oral pan-JAK inhibitor, 5-10 mg twice daily. cDNA prepared by RNA extraction and subsequent reverse transcription served as the template for sequencing. Assay used: immunoSEQ multiplex PCR; TCRdb lists only in-frame clones, some missing. The sample records approximately 210,000 clones, over 60% being singletons. Sample: CD4+ T cells sorted from blood, taken at week 4, from a patient treated with tofacitinib. Receptor source: a human donor with alopecia areata.

The chain has TRBV7-3 and TRBJ2-1, with no clear D. The CDR3 runs 14 residues. Trimming left V 4 bases short and J 5 bases short, with 12 bases between. CDR1 and CDR2 (germline): SGHTA, FQGTGA. The CDR3 here is CASSSGPVNNEQFF. CDR3 DNA sequence: TGTGCCAGCAGCTCAGGACCAGTGAACAATGAGCAGTTCTTC.

The rearrangement joins TRBV30 to TRBJ1-1; D not certain. This CDR3 is built from 13 residues. CDR1 GTSNPN and CDR2 SVGIG come from the germline V gene (reference sequence). Trimming took off 3 bases at V and 0 bases at J, with 8 bases between the two ends. CDR3 amino acids: CAWRNLVNTEAFF. The CDR3 region has the DNA TGTGCCTGGAGAAATCTAGTGAACACTGAAGCTTTCTTT.

The V and J genes are TRBV7-2 and TRBJ1-5, with D uncertain. The CDR3 totals 14 residues. The germline V gene has CDR1 SGHTA and CDR2 FQGNSA. V was shortened by 5 bases and J by 5 bases, with 13 bases between the two germline ends. This CDR3 is CASSPRGRDQPQHF. CDR3 nucleotides: TGTGCCAGCAGCCCGCGGGGTCGGGATCAGCCCCAGCATTTT.

V usage is TRBV7-9 and J usage is TRBJ1-5, with a tentative D call TRBD1 (5 bases). The CDR3 is 13 residues long. V lost 1 base and J lost 9, with 10 bases in between. CDR1 is SEHNR, CDR2 FQNEAQ, per germline (reference sequence). The CDR3 DNA follows: TGTGCCAGCAGCTTAGTTGGGGACTCGCCCCAGCATTTT. It codes for CASSLVGDSPQHF. Full variable domain (rest looked up from reference TRBV7-9 and TRBJ1-5): DTGVSQNPRHKITKRGQNVTFRCDPISEHNRLYWYRQTLGQGPEFLTYFQNEAQLEKSRLLSDRFSAERPKGSFSTLEIQRTEQGDSAMYLCASSLVGDSPQHFGDGTRLSIL.

The chain employs TRBV4-3 and TRBJ2-7, with D possibly being TRBD2 (6 bases). Germline assignment: CDR1 LGHNA and CDR2 YSLEER. V was pared by 1 base and J by 1 base, with 8 bases between. CDR3 length: 14 amino acids. CDR3: CASSQAGGSYEQYF. The CDR3, as DNA: TGCGCCAGCAGCCAAGCTGGAGGGTCCTACGAGCAGTACTTC.

The V gene is TRBV11-2, the J gene TRBJ2-3; possibly TRBD2 for D (7 bases). With 5 bases removed from V and 4 bases from J, the gap between germline ends came to 19 bases. Germline V gene data show CDR1 as SGHAT and CDR2 as FQNNGV. This CDR3 comprises 16 residues. Here the CDR3 reads CASSQNGGRLADTQYF. The CDR3 DNA follows: TGTGCCAGCAGCCAAAACGGGGGGCGTTTGGCAGATACGCAGTATTTT.

The chain uses TRBV29-1 and TRBJ2-6; D remains unclear. Germline-derived CDR1 and CDR2 are SQVTM and ANQGSEA. The CDR3 sequence is 13 residues long. V was clipped by 7 bases and J by 0 bases, with 7 bases between them. This CDR3 reads CSATSSGANVLTF. As DNA, the CDR3 is TGCAGCGCCACCAGCTCTGGGGCCAACGTCCTGACTTTC.

This clone was seen a few times. DNA for the CDR3: TGTGCCAGCAGCCTGACAGTTAGCACCGGGGAGCTGTTTTTT. Amino acid sequence: CASSLTVSTGELFF. V and J are TRBV2 and TRBJ2-2; D possibly corresponds to TRBD1 (5 bases). The CDR3 is 14 amino acids. Germline V CDR1 and CDR2: SNHLY, FYNNEI. Trimming cost V 6 bases and J 4 bases, with 12 bases left between them.

This clone was counted only a few times. The chain has TRBV2 and TRBJ1-5; tentative D call: TRBD1 (5 bases). Germline values: CDR1 SNHLY, CDR2 FYNNEI. The ends were cut back, 7 bases at V and 6 bases at J, with 16 bases in the middle. The CDR3 is 14 residues long. CDR3 amino acids: CASKGEAGSQPQHF. The CDR3 DNA reads as TGTGCCAGCAAGGGCGAAGCAGGGTCTCAGCCCCAGCATTTT.

This clone has only a few counts. The chain recombines TRBV10-2 with TRBJ2-5, with no clear D. This CDR3 comprises 14 residues. Trimming pared 2 bases from V and 5 bases from J, leaving 12 bases between. Germline V lookup: CDR1 WSHSY, CDR2 SAAADI. The CDR3 here is CASSEGPEWETQYF. The CDR3 DNA reads TGCGCCAGCAGTGAGGGCCCTGAATGGGAGACCCAGTACTTC.

Turning to this clone: The sample has other DNA sequences that encode this CDR3 too. This CDR3 reads CASSVADNQPQHF. CDR3 DNA: TGTGCCAGCAGCGTAGCGGACAATCAGCCCCAGCATTTT. The chain uses TRBV9 and TRBJ1-5; unclear D gene. The CDR3 consists of 13 residues. V was shortened by 0 bases and J by 3 bases, with 4 bases between the two germline ends. Germline values: CDR1 SGDLS, CDR2 YYNGEE.

This rearrangement joins TRBV29-1 to TRBJ1-2, with a tentative D call TRBD1 (6 bases). The CDR3 spans 16 residues. Germline V gene sequence: CDR1 SQVTM, CDR2 ANQGSEA. The germline V and J ends were trimmed by 1 base and 13 bases, with 28 bases remaining between them. The CDR3 spells CSVEVPFGGANWGSTF. As DNA, the CDR3 is TGCAGCGTTGAAGTCCCCTTCGGGGGGGCTAATTGGGGGTCCACCTTC.

This clone has more than one count but fewer than ten. V and J are TRBV19 and TRBJ2-2, with unresolved D. CDR1 is LNHDA and CDR2 is SQIVND in the germline V gene (reference sequence). The CDR3 sequence is 14 residues long. The ends were cut back, 5 bases at V and 4 bases at J, with 11 bases in the middle. Written as DNA, the CDR3 is TGTGCCAGTAGTCCTAACACACCCACCGGGGAGCTGTTTTTT. This translates into CASSPNTPTGELFF.

This chain links TRBV6-5 with TRBJ1-2; no firm D call. The V end was cut by 2 bases, the J end by 3 bases, with 7 bases between. Germline values: CDR1 MNHEY, CDR2 SVGAGI. This CDR3 has 13 residues. In DNA form, the CDR3 reads TGTGCCAGCAGTTACGGGGAGTACTATGGCTACACCTTC. Translating it yields CASSYGEYYGYTF.

V and J are TRBV4-2 and TRBJ1-2; 8 nucleotides match TRBD1. The germline CDR1 and CDR2 sequences are LGHNA and YNFKEQ. There are 12 residues in the CDR3. Unmatched junction bases numbered 2, after V lost 4 bases and J lost 7 bases. In DNA, the CDR3 is TGTGCCAGCAGCCGACAGGGGAGTGGCTACACCTTC. Its translation is CASSRQGSGYTF.

The rearrangement joins TRBV23-1 to TRBJ2-7; D is possibly TRBD1 or TRBD2 (5 bases each). TRBV23-1 qualifies as an ORF whose function is uncertain. V lost 0 bases and J lost 6, with 15 bases in between. The CDR3 runs 15 residues. The CDR3: CASSQSVGTLAEQYF. The CDR3 nucleotides read TGCGCCAGCAGTCAATCGGTAGGGACCCTGGCCGAGCAGTACTTC.

This clone came up a few times. The V gene is TRBV29-1, the J gene TRBJ2-1; possible D gene TRBD1, 6 bases. The CDR3 sequence is 14 residues long. Germline V gives CDR1 SQVTM, CDR2 ANQGSEA. V was pared by 7 bases and J by 5 bases, with 18 bases between. CDR3 nucleotide sequence: TGCAGCGCCGCCCAGGGGAAGCTAGACAATGAGCAGTTCTTC. Its protein is CSAAQGKLDNEQFF.